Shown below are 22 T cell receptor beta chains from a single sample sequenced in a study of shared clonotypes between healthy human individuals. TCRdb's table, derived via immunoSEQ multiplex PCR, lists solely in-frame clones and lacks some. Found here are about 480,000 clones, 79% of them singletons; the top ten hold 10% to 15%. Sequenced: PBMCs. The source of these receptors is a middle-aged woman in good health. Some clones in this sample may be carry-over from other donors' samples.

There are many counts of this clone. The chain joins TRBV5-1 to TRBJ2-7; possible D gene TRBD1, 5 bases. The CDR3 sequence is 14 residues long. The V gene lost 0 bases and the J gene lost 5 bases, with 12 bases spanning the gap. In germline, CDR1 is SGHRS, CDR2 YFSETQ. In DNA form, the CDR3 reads TGCGCCAGCAGCTTGGACAGGCCGAAGGACGAGCAGTACTTC. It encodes CASSLDRPKDEQYF.

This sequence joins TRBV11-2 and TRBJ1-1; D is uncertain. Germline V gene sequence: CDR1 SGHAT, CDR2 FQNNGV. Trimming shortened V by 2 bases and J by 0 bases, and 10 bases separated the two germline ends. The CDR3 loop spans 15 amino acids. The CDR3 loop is CASSLRTAMNTEAFF. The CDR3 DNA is TGTGCCAGCAGCTTAAGGACGGCTATGAACACTGAAGCTTTCTTT.

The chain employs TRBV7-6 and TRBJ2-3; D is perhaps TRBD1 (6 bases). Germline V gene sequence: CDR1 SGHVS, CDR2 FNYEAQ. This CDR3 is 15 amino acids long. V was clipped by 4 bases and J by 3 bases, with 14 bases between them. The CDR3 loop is CASSSGQSTTDTQYF. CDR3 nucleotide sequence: TGTGCCAGCAGCTCCGGACAGAGTACAACAGATACGCAGTATTTT. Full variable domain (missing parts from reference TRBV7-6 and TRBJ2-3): GAGVSQSPRYKVTKRGQDVALRCDPISGHVSLYWYRQALGQGPEFLTYFNYEAQQDKSGLPNDRFSAERPEGSISTLTIQRTEQRDSAMYRCASSSGQSTTDTQYFGPGTRLTVL.

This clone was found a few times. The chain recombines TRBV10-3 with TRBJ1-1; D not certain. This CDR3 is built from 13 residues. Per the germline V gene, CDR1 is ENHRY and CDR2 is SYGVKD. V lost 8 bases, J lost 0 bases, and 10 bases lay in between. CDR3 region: CAIAYRLNTEAFF. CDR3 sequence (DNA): TGTGCCATCGCCTACCGTCTGAACACTGAAGCTTTCTTT.

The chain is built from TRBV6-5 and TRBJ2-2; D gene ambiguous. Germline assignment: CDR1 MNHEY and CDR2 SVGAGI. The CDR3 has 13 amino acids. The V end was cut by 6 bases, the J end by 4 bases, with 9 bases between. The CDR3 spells CASRWTATGELFF. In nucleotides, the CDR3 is TGTGCCAGCAGATGGACGGCCACCGGGGAGCTGTTTTTT.

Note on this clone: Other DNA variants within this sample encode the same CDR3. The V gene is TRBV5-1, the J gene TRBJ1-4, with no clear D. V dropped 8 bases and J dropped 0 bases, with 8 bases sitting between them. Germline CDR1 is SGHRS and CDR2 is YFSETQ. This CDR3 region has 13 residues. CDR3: CASSLSTNEKLFF. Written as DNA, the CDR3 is TGCGCCAGTTCACTTTCAACTAATGAAAAACTGTTTTTT.

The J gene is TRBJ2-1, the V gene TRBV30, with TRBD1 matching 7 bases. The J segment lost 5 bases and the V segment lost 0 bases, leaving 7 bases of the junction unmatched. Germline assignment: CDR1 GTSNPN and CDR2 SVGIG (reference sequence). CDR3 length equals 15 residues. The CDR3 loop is CAWSVGTVTNNEQFF. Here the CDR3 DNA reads TGTGCCTGGAGTGTGGGGACAGTCACTAACAATGAGCAGTTCTTC.

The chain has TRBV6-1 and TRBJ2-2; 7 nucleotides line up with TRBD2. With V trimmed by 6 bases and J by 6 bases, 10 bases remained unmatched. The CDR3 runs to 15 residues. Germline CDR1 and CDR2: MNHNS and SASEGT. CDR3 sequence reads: CASRTPGLHAGELFF. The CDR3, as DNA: TGTGCCAGCAGGACCCCGGGACTACACGCCGGGGAGCTGTTTTTT.

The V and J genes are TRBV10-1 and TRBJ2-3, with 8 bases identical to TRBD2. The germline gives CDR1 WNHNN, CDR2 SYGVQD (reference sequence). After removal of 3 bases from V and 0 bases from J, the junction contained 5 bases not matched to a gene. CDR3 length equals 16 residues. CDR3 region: CASSDGLAGSTDTQYF. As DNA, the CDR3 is TGCGCCAGCAGTGATGGGCTAGCGGGTAGCACAGATACGCAGTATTTT.

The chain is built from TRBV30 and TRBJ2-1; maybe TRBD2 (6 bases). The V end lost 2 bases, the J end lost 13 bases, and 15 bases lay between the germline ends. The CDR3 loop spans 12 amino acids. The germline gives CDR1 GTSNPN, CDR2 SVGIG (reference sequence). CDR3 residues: CAWSMEGTPQFF. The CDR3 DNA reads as TGTGCCTGGAGTATGGAGGGAACGCCTCAGTTCTTC.

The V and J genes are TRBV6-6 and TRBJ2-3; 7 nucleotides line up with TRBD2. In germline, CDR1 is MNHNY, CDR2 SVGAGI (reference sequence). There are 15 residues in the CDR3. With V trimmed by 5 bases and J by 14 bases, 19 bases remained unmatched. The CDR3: CASSAGPSSGGYRYF. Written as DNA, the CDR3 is TGTGCCAGCAGTGCGGGCCCTTCTAGCGGAGGATATAGGTATTTT.

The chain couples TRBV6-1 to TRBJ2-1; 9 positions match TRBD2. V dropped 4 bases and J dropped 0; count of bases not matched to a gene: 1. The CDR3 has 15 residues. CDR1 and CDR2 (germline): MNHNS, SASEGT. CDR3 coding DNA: TGTGCCAGCAGTGGACTAGCGGCCTCCTACAATGAGCAGTTCTTC. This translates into CASSGLAASYNEQFF.

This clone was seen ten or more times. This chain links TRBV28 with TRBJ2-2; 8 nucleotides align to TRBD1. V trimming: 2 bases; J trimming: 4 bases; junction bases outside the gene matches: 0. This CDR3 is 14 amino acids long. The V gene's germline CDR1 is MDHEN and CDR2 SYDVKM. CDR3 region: CASSLTGGTGELFF. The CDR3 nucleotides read TGTGCCAGCAGTTTAACAGGGGGCACCGGGGAGCTGTTTTTT.

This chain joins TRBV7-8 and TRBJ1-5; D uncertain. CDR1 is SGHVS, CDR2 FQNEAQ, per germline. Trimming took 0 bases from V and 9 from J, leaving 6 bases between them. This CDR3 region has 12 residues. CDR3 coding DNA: TGTGCCAGCAGCTTAGCCAGTTTGCCCCAGCATTTT. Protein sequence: CASSLASLPQHF.

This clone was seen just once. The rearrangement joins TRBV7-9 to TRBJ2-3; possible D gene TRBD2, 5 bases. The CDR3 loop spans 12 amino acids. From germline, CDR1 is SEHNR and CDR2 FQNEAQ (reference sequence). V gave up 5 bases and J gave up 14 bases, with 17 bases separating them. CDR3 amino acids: CASSRTREAPYF. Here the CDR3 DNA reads TGTGCCAGCAGCCGTACTAGAGAGGCTCCGTATTTT.

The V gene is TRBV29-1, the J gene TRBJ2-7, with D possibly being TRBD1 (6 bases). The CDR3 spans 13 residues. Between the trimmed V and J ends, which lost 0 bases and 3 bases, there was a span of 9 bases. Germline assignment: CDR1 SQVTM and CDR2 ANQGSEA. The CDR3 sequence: CSVEEAGDYEQYF. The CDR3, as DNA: TGCAGCGTTGAAGAGGCAGGGGACTACGAGCAGTACTTC.

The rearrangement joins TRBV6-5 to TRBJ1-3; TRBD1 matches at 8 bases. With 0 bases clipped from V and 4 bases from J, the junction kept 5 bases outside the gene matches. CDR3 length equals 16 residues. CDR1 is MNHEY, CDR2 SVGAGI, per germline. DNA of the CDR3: TGTGCCAGCAGTTACTCGCAGGGGGCGCTGGGAAACACCATATATTTT. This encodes CASSYSQGALGNTIYF.

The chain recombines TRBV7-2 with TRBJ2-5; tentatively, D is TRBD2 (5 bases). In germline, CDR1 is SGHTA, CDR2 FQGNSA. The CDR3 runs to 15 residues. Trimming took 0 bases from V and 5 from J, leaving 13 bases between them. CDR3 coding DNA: TGTGCCAGCAGCTTAGCCCCACTAGAGGTGGAGACCCAGTACTTC. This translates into CASSLAPLEVETQYF.

The CDR3 is CASSYGTSGWSTFF. The CDR3 DNA sequence: TGTGCCAGCAGTTATGGGACCTCTGGGTGGTCGACTTTCTTT. This rearrangement joins TRBV28 to TRBJ1-1; D possibly corresponds to TRBD1 (5 bases). The length of the CDR3 is 14 residues. V shed 4 bases and J shed 12 bases, with 21 bases lying between them. Germline V gives CDR1 MDHEN, CDR2 SYDVKM.

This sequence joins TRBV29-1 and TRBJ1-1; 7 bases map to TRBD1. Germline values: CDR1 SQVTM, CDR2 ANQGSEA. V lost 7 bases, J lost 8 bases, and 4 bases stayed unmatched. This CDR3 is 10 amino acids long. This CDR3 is CSASDREAFF. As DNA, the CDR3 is TGCAGCGCTTCGGACAGGGAAGCTTTCTTT.

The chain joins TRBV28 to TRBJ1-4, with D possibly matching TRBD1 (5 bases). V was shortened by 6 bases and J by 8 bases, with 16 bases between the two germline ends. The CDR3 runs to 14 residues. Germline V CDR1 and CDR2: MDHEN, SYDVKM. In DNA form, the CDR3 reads TGTGCCAGCAGGGGTACCGGGACGCTCGAAAAACTGTTTTTT. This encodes CASRGTGTLEKLFF.

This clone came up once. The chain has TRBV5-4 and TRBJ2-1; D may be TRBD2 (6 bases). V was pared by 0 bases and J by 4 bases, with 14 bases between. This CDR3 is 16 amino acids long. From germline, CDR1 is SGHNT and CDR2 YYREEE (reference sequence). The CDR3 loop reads CASSLGGSGQYNEQFF. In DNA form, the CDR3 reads TGTGCCAGCAGCTTGGGCGGTAGCGGACAATACAATGAGCAGTTCTTC. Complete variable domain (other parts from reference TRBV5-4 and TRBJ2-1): ETGVTQSPTHLIKTRGQQVTLRCSSQSGHNTVSWYQQALGQGPQFIFQYYREEENGRGNFPPRFSGLQFPNYSSELNVNALELDDSALYLCASSLGGSGQYNEQFFGPGTRLTVL.